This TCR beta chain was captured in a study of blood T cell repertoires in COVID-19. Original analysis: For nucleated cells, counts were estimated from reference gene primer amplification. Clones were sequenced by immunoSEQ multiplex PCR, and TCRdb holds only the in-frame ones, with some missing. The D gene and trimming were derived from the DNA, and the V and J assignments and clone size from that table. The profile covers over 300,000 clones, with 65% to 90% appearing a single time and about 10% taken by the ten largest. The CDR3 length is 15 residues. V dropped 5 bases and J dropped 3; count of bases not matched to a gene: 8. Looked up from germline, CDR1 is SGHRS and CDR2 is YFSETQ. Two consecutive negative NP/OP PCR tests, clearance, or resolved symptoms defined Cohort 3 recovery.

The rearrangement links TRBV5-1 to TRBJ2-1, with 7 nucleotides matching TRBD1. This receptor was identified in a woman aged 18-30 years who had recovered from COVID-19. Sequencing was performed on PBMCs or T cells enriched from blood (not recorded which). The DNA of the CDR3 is TGCGCCAGCAGGGCCCCGGGACAGAACTACAATGAGCAGTTCTTC. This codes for CASRAPGQNYNEQFF.